A single sample gave rise to the 15 T cell receptor beta chains below, sequenced in a study of spatial heterogeneity in lung cancer. Stated time point: sample taken at primary tumor resection. In TCRdb, the 5' RACE reads were re-called with MiXCR into one record per CDR3 protein. In the table there are around 40,000 distinct CDR3 sequences, 5% to 6.5% of which are singletons. The sequenced sample was PBMCs, obtained at surgery. These receptors all come from a female donor with early-stage non-small cell lung cancer.

The chain has TRBV12-3 or TRBV12-4 and TRBJ2-3, with 11 nucleotides matching TRBD2. The CDR3 totals 16 residues. Germline trimming cut 4 bases from V and 2 bases from J; bases unmatched to any gene: 5. This CDR3 is CASSSPSGGFTDTQYF. The CDR3 DNA sequence: TGTGCCAGCAGTTCTCCTAGCGGGGGGTTCACAGATACGCAGTATTTT.

The CDR3 loop is CASSSQGGGYNEQFF. As DNA, the CDR3 is TGTGCCAGCTCATCGCAGGGAGGAGGGTACAATGAGCAGTTCTTC. This rearrangement joins TRBV18 to TRBJ2-1; a weak D match, TRBD2 (6 bases). The CDR3 has 15 residues. V lost 5 bases, J lost 4 bases, and 15 bases lay in between. Germline V CDR1 and CDR2: KGHSH, LQKENI.

CDR3 residues: CASAPLPGGLTEAFF. The CDR3 coding sequence is TGTGCCAGCGCGCCCCTGCCCGGAGGACTCACTGAAGCTTTCTTT. The chain carries TRBV12-3 or TRBV12-4 and TRBJ1-1; no definite D call. The CDR3 has 15 amino acids. The ends were cut back, 8 bases at V and 4 bases at J, with 20 bases in the middle.

The genes are TRBV5-4 and TRBJ1-2; 8 bases are shared with TRBD1. The CDR3 has 12 residues. Germline V gene lookup returns CDR1 SGHNT and CDR2 YYREEE (reference sequence). The V and J ends lost 0 bases and 14 bases, in that order; junction bases with no gene match: 6. CDR3 sequence: CASSLGQGIRTF. The DNA for the CDR3 is TGTGCCAGCAGCTTGGGACAGGGGATCCGGACCTTC.

This clonotype came up many times. The chain combines TRBV20-1 with TRBJ2-2; 16 nucleotides match TRBD2. Germline CDR1 and CDR2: DFQATT and SNEGSKA (reference sequence). Unmatched junction bases numbered 7, after V lost 3 bases and J lost 9 bases. CDR3 size: 16 residues. CDR3 in amino acids: CSASAGTSGGAWELFF. The CDR3 nucleotides read TGCAGTGCTAGTGCCGGGACTAGCGGGGGGGCTTGGGAGCTGTTTTTT.

Here the CDR3 reads CASRGQGLKEQYF. CDR3 in DNA: TGTGCCAGCAGGGGACAGGGGTTAAAAGAGCAGTACTTC. The rearrangement links TRBV2 to TRBJ2-7, with TRBD1 matching over 10 bases. The V and J ends lost 6 bases and 7 bases, in that order; junction bases with no gene match: 6. The CDR3 sequence is 13 residues long. Per germline, CDR1 SNHLY and CDR2 FYNNEI.

The chain joins TRBV5-4 to TRBJ1-2; TRBD1 might be the D (6 bases). The CDR3 runs to 13 residues. Between the trimmed V and J ends, which lost 4 bases and 4 bases, there was a span of 11 bases. CDR1 SGHNT and CDR2 YYREEE come from the germline V gene (reference sequence). The CDR3 region is CASSPGQTYGYTF. CDR3 DNA: TGTGCCAGCAGCCCAGGACAGACCTATGGCTACACCTTC.

This clonotype was seen a few times. The chain joins TRBV11-3 to TRBJ2-1; 7 bases are shared with TRBD2. Per the germline V gene, CDR1 is SGHNT and CDR2 is YENEEA. With 3 bases clipped from V and 12 bases from J, the junction kept 17 bases outside the gene matches. This CDR3 contains 16 residues. For the CDR3, the DNA is TGTGCCAGCAGCTTGGGAAACGGGGAGCGTCGCGGGGGGCAGTTCTTC. It yields the protein CASSLGNGERRGGQFF.

Within the sample, this clonotype is medium-sized. V gene TRBV7-9 combines with J gene TRBJ2-1; a possible D gene is TRBD1 (5 bases). Germline CDR1 reads SEHNR; CDR2 reads FQNEAQ (reference sequence). This CDR3 has 19 amino acids. The V and J ends lost 5 bases and 0 bases respectively, with 23 bases between them. The CDR3 nucleotides are TGTGCCAGCAGCCCTAAGGCGGCAGGGAAGGTCGGCTCCTACAATGAGCAGTTCTTC. This translates into CASSPKAAGKVGSYNEQFF. The entire variable domain, with the rest obtained from reference TRBV7-9 and TRBJ2-1, is as follows: DTGVSQNPRHKITKRGQNVTFRCDPISEHNRLYWYRQTLGQGPEFLTYFQNEAQLEKSRLLSDRFSAERPKGSFSTLEIQRTEQGDSAMYLCASSPKAAGKVGSYNEQFFGPGTRLTVL.

This clonotype has a count of ten or more. The V gene is TRBV2, the J gene TRBJ1-1, with D maybe TRBD1 (6 bases). From germline, CDR1 is SNHLY and CDR2 FYNNEI. With 2 bases removed from V and 9 bases from J, the gap between germline ends came to 16 bases. The CDR3 extends over 14 amino acids. The CDR3 reads CASSELDPGQQAFF. The CDR3 coding sequence is TGTGCCAGCAGTGAACTCGATCCCGGACAGCAAGCTTTCTTT.

This chain uses TRBV20-1 with TRBJ2-3; D assignment may be TRBD1 or TRBD2 (7 bases each). Germline V gives CDR1 DFQATT, CDR2 SNEGSKA (reference sequence). V gave up 0 bases and J gave up 1 base, with 14 bases separating them. The length of the CDR3 is 16 residues. The CDR3, as DNA: TGCAGTGCTAGAGATCGCAGGGGGGGCGGCACAGATACGCAGTATTTT. Translated, it gives CSARDRRGGGTDTQYF.

This clonotype was counted ten times or more. The chain joins TRBV5-1 to TRBJ2-3; the D gene could be TRBD1 or TRBD2 (5 bases each). V gave up 2 bases and J gave up 0 bases, with 10 bases separating them. The CDR3 totals 15 residues. The germline gives CDR1 SGHRS, CDR2 YFSETQ. For the CDR3, the DNA is TGCGCCAGCAGCTTCGAGGGGTCTAGCACAGATACGCAGTATTTT. This sequence encodes CASSFEGSSTDTQYF. Complete variable domain (other parts from reference TRBV5-1 and TRBJ2-3): KAGVTQTPRYLIKTRGQQVTLSCSPISGHRSVSWYQQTPGQGLQFLFEYFSETQRNKGNFPGRFSGRQFSNSRSEMNVSTLELGDSALYLCASSFEGSSTDTQYFGPGTRLTVL.

This clonotype has a count of ten or more. V and J are TRBV29-1 and TRBJ1-2, with D perhaps matching TRBD1 (5 bases). V was shortened by 3 bases and J by 8 bases, with 16 bases between the two germline ends. CDR1 SQVTM and CDR2 ANQGSEA come from the germline V gene. The CDR3 runs 13 residues. CDR3: CSVDRDAYRGYTF. Written as DNA, the CDR3 is TGCAGCGTTGACCGGGACGCCTATCGGGGCTACACCTTC.

Only a few counts were recorded for this clonotype. The V call is TRBV5-6, the J call TRBJ1-4; D gene ambiguous. CDR3 length equals 15 residues. Germline V gives CDR1 SGHDT, CDR2 YYEEEE. V shed 2 bases and J shed 1 base, with 9 bases lying between them. The CDR3 protein is CASSFVGRTNEKLFF. The DNA of the CDR3 is TGTGCCAGCAGCTTTGTTGGTAGAACTAATGAAAAACTGTTTTTT.

This clonotype is classed as medium-sized (0.01 to 0.1%). This rearrangement joins TRBV29-1 to TRBJ2-7; D possibly matches TRBD1 or TRBD2 (5 bases each). This CDR3 comprises 13 residues. V lost 1 base and J lost 4, with 11 bases in between. CDR1 is SQVTM, CDR2 ANQGSEA, per germline. DNA of the CDR3: TGCAGCGTTGAAGGAGGGGAGATATACGAGCAGTACTTC. Protein: CSVEGGEIYEQYF.